The clone carrying this T cell receptor (beta chain) was recorded a few times. The CDR3 is 16 residues long. V lost 0 bases and J lost 3, with 15 bases in between. The germline V gene has CDR1 LGHDT and CDR2 YNNKEL (reference sequence). These data come from a study of blood T cell repertoires in COVID-19. For the study at large: COVID-19 samples, acute and convalescent, were from the United States, Italy and Spain. PBMCs, B-cell-depleted T cells, or T cells were the source of the cDNA or gDNA that made up the material.

Original handling: Using reference gene primer amplification, nucleated cell counts were estimated. Repertoires were generated with immunoSEQ multiplex PCR, while TCRdb's copy carries only in-frame clones and drops some. V and J calls and clone size are those listed in that table; D and trimming were worked out from the DNA. The table includes fewer than 110,000 clones, 85% to 95% detected once. The TCR comes from a man aged 45 to 65 with active COVID-19. The V and J genes are TRBV3-1 (or the pseudogene TRBV3-2) and TRBJ2-7; possible D gene TRBD1, 5 bases. The sample was peripheral blood. CDR3 nucleotide sequence: TGTGCCAGCAGCCAAGATCCCCCCGCAGGGAACTACGAGCAGTACTTC. Protein sequence: CASSQDPPAGNYEQYF.